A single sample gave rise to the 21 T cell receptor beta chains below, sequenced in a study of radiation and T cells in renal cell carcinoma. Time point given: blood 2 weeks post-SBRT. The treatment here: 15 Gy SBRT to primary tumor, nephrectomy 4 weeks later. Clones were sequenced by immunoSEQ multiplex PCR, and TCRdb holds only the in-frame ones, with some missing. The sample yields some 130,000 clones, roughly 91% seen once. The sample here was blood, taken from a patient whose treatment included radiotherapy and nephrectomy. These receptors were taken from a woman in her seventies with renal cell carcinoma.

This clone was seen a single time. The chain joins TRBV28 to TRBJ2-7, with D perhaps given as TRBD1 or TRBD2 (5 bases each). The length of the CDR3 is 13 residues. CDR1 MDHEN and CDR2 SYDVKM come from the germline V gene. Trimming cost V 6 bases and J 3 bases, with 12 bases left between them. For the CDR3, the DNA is TGTGCCAGCAGCACGGGACCGTTCTACGAGCAGTACTTC. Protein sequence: CASSTGPFYEQYF. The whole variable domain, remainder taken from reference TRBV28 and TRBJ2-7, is DVKVTQSSRYLVKRTGEKVFLECVQDMDHENMFWYRQDPGLGLRLIYFSYDVKMKEKGDIPEGYSVSREKKERFSLILESASTNQTSMYLCASSTGPFYEQYFGPGTRLTVT.

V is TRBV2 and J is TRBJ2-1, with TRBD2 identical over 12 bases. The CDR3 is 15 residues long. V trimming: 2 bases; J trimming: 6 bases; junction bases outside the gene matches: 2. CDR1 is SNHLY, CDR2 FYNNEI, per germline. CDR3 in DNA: TGTGCCAGCAGTGAACTAGCGGGGGGGCTCAATGAGCAGTTCTTC. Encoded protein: CASSELAGGLNEQFF. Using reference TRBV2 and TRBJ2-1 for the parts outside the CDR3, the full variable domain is EPEVTQTPSHQVTQMGQEVILRCVPISNHLYFYWYRQILGQKVEFLVSFYNNEISEKSEIFDDQFSVERPDGSNFTLKIRSTKLEDSAMYFCASSELAGGLNEQFFGPGTRLTVL.

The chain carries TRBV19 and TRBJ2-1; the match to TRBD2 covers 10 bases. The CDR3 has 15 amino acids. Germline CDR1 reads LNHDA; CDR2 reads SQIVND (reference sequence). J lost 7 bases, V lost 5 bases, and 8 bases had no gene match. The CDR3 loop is CASSLLSGGKNEQFF. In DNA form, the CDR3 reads TGTGCCAGTAGTCTACTTAGCGGGGGGAAGAATGAGCAGTTCTTC.

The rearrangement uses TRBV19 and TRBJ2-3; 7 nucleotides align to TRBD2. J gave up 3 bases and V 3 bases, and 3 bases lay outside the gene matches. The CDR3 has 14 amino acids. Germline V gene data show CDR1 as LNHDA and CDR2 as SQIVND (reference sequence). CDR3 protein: CASSIGGGTDTQYF. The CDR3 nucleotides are TGTGCCAGTAGTATCGGGGGAGGGACAGATACGCAGTATTTT.

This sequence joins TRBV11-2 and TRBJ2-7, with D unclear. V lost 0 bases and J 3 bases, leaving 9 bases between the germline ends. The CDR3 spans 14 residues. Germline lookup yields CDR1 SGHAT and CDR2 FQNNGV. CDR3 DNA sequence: TGTGCCAGCAGCTTAGATGAAGCAGGCTACGAGCAGTACTTC. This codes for CASSLDEAGYEQYF.

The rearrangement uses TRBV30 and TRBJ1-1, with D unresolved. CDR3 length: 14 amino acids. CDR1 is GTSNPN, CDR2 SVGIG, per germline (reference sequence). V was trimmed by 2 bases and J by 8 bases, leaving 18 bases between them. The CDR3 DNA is TGTGCCTGGAGTATCCCTATCTCGGGGTGGGAAGCTTTCTTT. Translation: CAWSIPISGWEAFF.

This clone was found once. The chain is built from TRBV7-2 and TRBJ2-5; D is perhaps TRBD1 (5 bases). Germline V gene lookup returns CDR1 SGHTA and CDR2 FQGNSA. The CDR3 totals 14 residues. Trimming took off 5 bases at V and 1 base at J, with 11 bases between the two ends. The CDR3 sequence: CASSLGTGQETQYF. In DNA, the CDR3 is TGTGCCAGCAGCCTTGGTACAGGCCAAGAGACCCAGTACTTC. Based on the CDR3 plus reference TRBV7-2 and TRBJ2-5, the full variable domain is GAGVSQSPSNKVTEKGKDVELRCDPISGHTALYWYRQSLGQGLEFLIYFQGNSAPDKSGLPSDRFSAERTGGSVSTLTIQRTQQEDSAVYLCASSLGTGQETQYFGPGTRLLVL.

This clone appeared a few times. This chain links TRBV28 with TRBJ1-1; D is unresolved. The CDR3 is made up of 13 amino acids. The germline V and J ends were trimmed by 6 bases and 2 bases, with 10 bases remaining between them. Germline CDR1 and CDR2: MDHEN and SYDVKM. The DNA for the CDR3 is TGTGCCAGCAGCTGGCCCTCCAACACTGAAGCTTTCTTT. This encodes CASSWPSNTEAFF.

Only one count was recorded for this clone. The CDR3: CASSLDRGFSYEQYF. The CDR3 DNA is TGTGCCAGCAGTTTGGACAGGGGATTTTCCTACGAGCAGTACTTC. The gene calls are TRBV11-2 and TRBJ2-7; TRBD1 matches 9 bases. This CDR3 spans 15 amino acids. J gave up 1 base and V 6 bases, and 7 bases lay outside the gene matches. Germline values: CDR1 SGHAT, CDR2 FQNNGV.

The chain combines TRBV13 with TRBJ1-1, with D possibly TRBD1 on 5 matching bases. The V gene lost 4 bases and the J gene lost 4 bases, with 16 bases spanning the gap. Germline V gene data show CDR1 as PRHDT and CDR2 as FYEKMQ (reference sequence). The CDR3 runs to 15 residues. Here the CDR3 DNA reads TGTGCCAGCAGCTCCAACGGGGCCTGGGGCACTGAAGCTTTCTTT. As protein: CASSSNGAWGTEAFF.

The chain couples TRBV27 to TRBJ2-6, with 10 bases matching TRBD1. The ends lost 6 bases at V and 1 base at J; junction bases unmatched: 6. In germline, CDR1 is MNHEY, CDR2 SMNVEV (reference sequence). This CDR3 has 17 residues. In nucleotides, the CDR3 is TGTGCCAGCAGCCTCCGGGACAGGGGATCTGGGGCCAACGTCCTGACTTTC. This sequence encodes CASSLRDRGSGANVLTF.

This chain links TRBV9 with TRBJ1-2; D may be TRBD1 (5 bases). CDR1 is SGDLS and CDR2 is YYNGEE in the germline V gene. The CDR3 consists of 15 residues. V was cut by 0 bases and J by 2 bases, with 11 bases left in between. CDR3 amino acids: CASSVGEGQNYGYTF. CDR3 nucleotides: TGTGCCAGCAGCGTAGGGGAGGGGCAGAACTATGGCTACACCTTC.

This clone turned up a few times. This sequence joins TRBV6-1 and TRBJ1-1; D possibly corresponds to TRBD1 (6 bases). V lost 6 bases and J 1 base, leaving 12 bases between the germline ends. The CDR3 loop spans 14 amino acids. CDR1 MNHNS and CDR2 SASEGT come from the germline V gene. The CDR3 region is CASSKGHPNTEAFF. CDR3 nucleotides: TGTGCCAGCAGCAAGGGACACCCGAACACTGAAGCTTTCTTT.

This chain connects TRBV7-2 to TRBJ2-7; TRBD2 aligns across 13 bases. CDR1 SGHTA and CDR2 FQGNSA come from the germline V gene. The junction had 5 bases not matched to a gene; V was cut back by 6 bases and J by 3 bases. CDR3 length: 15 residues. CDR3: CASRKTSGGIYEQYF. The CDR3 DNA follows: TGTGCCAGCAGAAAGACTAGCGGGGGGATCTACGAGCAGTACTTC.

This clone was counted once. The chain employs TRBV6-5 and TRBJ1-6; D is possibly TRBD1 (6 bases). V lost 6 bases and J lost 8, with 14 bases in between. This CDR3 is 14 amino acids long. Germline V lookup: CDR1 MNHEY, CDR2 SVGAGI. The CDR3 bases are TGTGCCAGCAGGAGGGACGGGGGCTATTCACCCCTCCACTTT. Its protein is CASRRDGGYSPLHF.

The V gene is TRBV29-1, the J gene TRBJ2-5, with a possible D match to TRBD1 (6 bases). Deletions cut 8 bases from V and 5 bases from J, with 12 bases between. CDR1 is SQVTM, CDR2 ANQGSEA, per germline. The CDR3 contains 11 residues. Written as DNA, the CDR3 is TGCAGCTTCAGGGGATTCGAGACCCAGTACTTC. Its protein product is CSFRGFETQYF.

The CDR3 region is CASSQGSPLAGGLTSSYNEQFF. As DNA, the CDR3 is TGTGCCAGCAGCCAAGGCTCCCCGCTAGCGGGGGGACTAACGAGCTCCTACAATGAGCAGTTCTTC. The chain links TRBV4-2 to TRBJ2-1, with 11 nucleotides matching TRBD2. CDR3 length: 22 amino acids. V lost 1 base and J lost 0; bases outside the gene matches: 17. Germline V gene lookup returns CDR1 LGHNA and CDR2 YNFKEQ.

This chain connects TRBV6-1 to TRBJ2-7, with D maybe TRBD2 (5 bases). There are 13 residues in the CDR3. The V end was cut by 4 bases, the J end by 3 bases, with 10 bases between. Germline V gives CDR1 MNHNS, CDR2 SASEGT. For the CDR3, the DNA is TGTGCCAGCAGTGGTGAGCGGAACTACGAGCAGTACTTC. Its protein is CASSGERNYEQYF.

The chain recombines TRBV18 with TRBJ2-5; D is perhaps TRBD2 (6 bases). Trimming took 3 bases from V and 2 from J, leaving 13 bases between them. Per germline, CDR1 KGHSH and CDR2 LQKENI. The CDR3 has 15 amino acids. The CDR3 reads CASSPGLGRQETQYF. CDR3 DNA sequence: TGTGCCAGCTCACCCGGTTTGGGGAGGCAAGAGACCCAGTACTTC.

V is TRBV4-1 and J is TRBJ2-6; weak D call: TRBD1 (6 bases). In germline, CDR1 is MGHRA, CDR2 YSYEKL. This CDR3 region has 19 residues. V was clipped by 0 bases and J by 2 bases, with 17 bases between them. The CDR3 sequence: CASSQDQGPPSTGANVLTF. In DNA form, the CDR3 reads TGCGCCAGCAGCCAAGATCAGGGGCCACCCTCGACTGGGGCCAACGTCCTGACTTTC.

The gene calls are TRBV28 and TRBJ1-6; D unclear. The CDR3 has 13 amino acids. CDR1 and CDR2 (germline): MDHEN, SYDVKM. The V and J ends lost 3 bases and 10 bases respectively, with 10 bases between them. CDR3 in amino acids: CASSFRGESPLHF. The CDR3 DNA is TGTGCCAGCAGTTTCCGGGGAGAATCACCCCTCCACTTT.